The 17 T cell receptor beta chains below all came from one sample that was sequenced in a study of shared clonotypes between healthy human individuals. Measured with immunoSEQ multiplex PCR; TCRdb has only the in-frame clones, and not every one. The sample contains under 2,000,000 clones, approximately 94% of which appear only once. CD8 cells regarded as naive lacked CD45RO, were positively chosen for CCR7, and omitted terminally differentiated effector memory CD45RA+ cells. The material sequenced was naive CD8+ T cells sorted from blood. Receptor source: a man younger than 35 in good health.

The V call is TRBV27, the J call TRBJ2-4; no firm D call. The CDR3 length is 15 residues. The V end was cut by 3 bases, the J end by 7 bases, with 16 bases between. Germline V gene sequence: CDR1 MNHEY, CDR2 SMNVEV (reference sequence). The CDR3 nucleotides read TGTGCCAGCAGTTTTGGGCCCTCCCCAGCCAACATTCAGTACTTC. Translated: CASSFGPSPANIQYF.

The rearrangement links TRBV30 to TRBJ2-3, with D perhaps TRBD2 (7 bases). The CDR3 length is 18 residues. From germline, CDR1 is GTSNPN and CDR2 SVGIG (reference sequence). The ends were cut back, 5 bases at V and 4 bases at J, with 28 bases in the middle. The CDR3 DNA sequence: TGTGCCTGGGGGGCCTCGTGGCGGGGGCCCGACTTTGCAGATACGCAGTATTTT. Translated, it gives CAWGASWRGPDFADTQYF. The entire variable domain, with the rest obtained from reference TRBV30 and TRBJ2-3, is as follows: SQTIHQWPATLVQPVGSPLSLECTVEGTSNPNLYWYRQAAGRGLQLLFYSVGIGQISSEVPQNLSASRPQDRQFILSSKKLLLSDSGFYLCAWGASWRGPDFADTQYFGPGTRLTVL.

About this clone: The identical CDR3 is also encoded by other nucleotide sequences in the sample. The genes are TRBV7-9 and TRBJ2-7; the D is unclear. This CDR3 spans 13 amino acids. Germline V CDR1 and CDR2: SEHNR, FQNEAQ (reference sequence). V shed 5 bases and J shed 0 bases, with 8 bases lying between them. CDR3 DNA sequence: TGTGCCAGCAGCCGTGACATCTCCTACGAGCAGTACTTC. It is translated as CASSRDISYEQYF.

The chain carries TRBV2 and TRBJ2-3; D call uncertain. Per the germline V gene, CDR1 is SNHLY and CDR2 is FYNNEI. The V gene lost 3 bases and the J gene lost 2 bases, with 15 bases spanning the gap. The CDR3 spans 16 residues. The CDR3 reads CASSDWLGRFTDTQYF. The CDR3 DNA is TGTGCCAGCAGTGATTGGTTAGGCCGATTCACAGATACGCAGTATTTT.

This clone occurred once. At one of its ends the junction is not consistent with the germline gene, which may arise from a read error. The rearrangement uses TRBV4-1 and TRBJ2-3; a weak D match, TRBD2 (7 bases). This CDR3 is 14 amino acids long. In germline, CDR1 is MGHRA, CDR2 YSYEKL. The CDR3 spells CASSQEGGGDLANF. The CDR3 DNA is TGCGCCAGCAGCCAAGAAGGGGGGGGCGACCTGGCGAATTTT.

The chain has TRBV13 and TRBJ1-6; perhaps TRBD1 as D (6 bases). Germline V CDR1 and CDR2: PRHDT, FYEKMQ (reference sequence). V was clipped by 7 bases and J by 7 bases, with 11 bases between them. This CDR3 has 13 residues. The CDR3 loop is CASTSGVNSPLHF. Written as DNA, the CDR3 is TGTGCCAGCACGTCAGGGGTGAATTCACCCCTCCACTTT.

This clone was picked up one time. This chain joins TRBV7-8 and TRBJ2-3, with a tentative D call TRBD1 (6 bases). The V gene lost 1 base and the J gene lost 5 bases, with 22 bases spanning the gap. The CDR3 consists of 18 residues. The germline gives CDR1 SGHVS, CDR2 FQNEAQ. The CDR3 sequence is CASSLEGVATGSKDTQYF. The CDR3 nucleotides are TGTGCCAGCAGCTTAGAGGGGGTGGCGACGGGGTCTAAAGATACGCAGTATTTT.

The chain employs TRBV4-1 and TRBJ1-6, with D tentatively TRBD1 (5 bases). Trimming removed 0 bases from V and 9 bases from J, with 18 bases in between. The V gene's germline CDR1 is MGHRA and CDR2 YSYEKL. This CDR3 has 17 amino acids. The chain's CDR3 is CASSQDLPDPGGSPLHF. CDR3 in DNA: TGCGCCAGCAGCCAAGATCTTCCAGACCCTGGGGGTTCACCCCTCCACTTT.

The rearrangement joins TRBV27 to TRBJ1-2; D may be TRBD1 (6 bases). The CDR3 is 14 amino acids. The V end lost 3 bases, the J end lost 8 bases, and 16 bases lay between the germline ends. Germline V gene sequence: CDR1 MNHEY, CDR2 SMNVEV (reference sequence). The CDR3 DNA reads TGTGCCAGCAGTTTCGTCGCAGGGGACGCGGGCTACACCTTC. This gives the protein CASSFVAGDAGYTF.

The CDR3 reads CASSPTGVNTGELFF. CDR3 nucleotides: TGTGCCAGCAGTCCAACCGGGGTCAACACCGGGGAGCTGTTTTTT. This chain uses TRBV28 with TRBJ2-2; D may be TRBD2 (5 bases). This CDR3 region has 15 residues. Trimming pared 5 bases from V and 2 bases from J, leaving 12 bases between. The germline CDR1 and CDR2 sequences are MDHEN and SYDVKM.

This chain links TRBV29-1 with TRBJ1-2; possibly TRBD1 for D (5 bases). The CDR3 totals 13 residues. Trimming took 7 bases from V and 6 from J, leaving 18 bases between them. Germline CDR1 and CDR2: SQVTM and ANQGSEA. CDR3 loop: CSEGGTMSDGYTF. CDR3 nucleotides: TGCAGCGAGGGTGGGACTATGTCGGATGGCTACACCTTC.

This sequence joins TRBV6-4 and TRBJ1-1; D unresolved. Deletions cut 3 bases from V and 6 bases from J, with 23 bases between. Germline V gene lookup returns CDR1 MRHNA and CDR2 SNTAGT. The CDR3 has 17 residues. The CDR3 DNA reads TGTGCCAGCAGTGAGTCATGCGTAGGGTATATCGAACCTGAAGCTTTCTTT. It codes for CASSESCVGYIEPEAFF.

The chain uses TRBV7-9 and TRBJ2-7, with 13 bases matching TRBD2. The germline V gene encodes CDR1 SEHNR and CDR2 FQNEAQ (reference sequence). The CDR3 spans 15 residues. J lost 4 bases, V lost 4 bases, and 4 bases had no gene match. CDR3 nucleotide sequence: TGTGCCAGCAGCTCTGGACTAGCGGGAGAGTACGAGCAGTACTTC. Amino acids: CASSSGLAGEYEQYF.

This clone was detected a few times. CDR3 region: CASGGTTEAFF. The DNA for the CDR3 is TGTGCCAGCGGAGGGACCACTGAAGCTTTCTTT. The chain links TRBV10-3 to TRBJ1-1; D perhaps matches TRBD1 (5 bases). The CDR3 sequence is 11 residues long. Trimming shortened V by 10 bases and J by 4 bases, and 10 bases separated the two germline ends. Germline V gene sequence: CDR1 ENHRY, CDR2 SYGVKD.

The V gene is TRBV29-1, the J gene TRBJ1-2; 7 bases map to TRBD1. The CDR3 has 14 residues. J was trimmed by 3 bases and V by 4 bases; bases with no gene match: 8. CDR1 and CDR2 from the germline V gene are SQVTM and ANQGSEA. The CDR3 region has the DNA TGCAGCGTTGTGTGGAGGGGGCGGGACTATGGCTACACCTTC. Translation: CSVVWRGRDYGYTF.

The genes are TRBV29-1 and TRBJ2-5, with D possibly TRBD2 on 6 matching bases. The germline V gene has CDR1 SQVTM and CDR2 ANQGSEA. The CDR3 contains 13 residues. V lost 3 bases, J lost 8 bases, and 16 bases lay in between. Here the CDR3 reads CSVDYAGAGTQYF. CDR3 DNA sequence: TGCAGCGTTGACTACGCGGGTGCGGGAACCCAGTACTTC. The full variable domain, completed using reference TRBV29-1 and TRBJ2-5, is SAVISQKPSRDICQRGTSLTIQCQVDSQVTMMFWYRQQPGQSLTLIATANQGSEATYESGFVIDKFPISRPNLTFSTLTVSNMSPEDSSIYLCSVDYAGAGTQYFGPGTRLLVL.

To note about this clone: This sample includes further DNA sequences coding for the same CDR3. This chain links TRBV7-2 with TRBJ2-3; D ambiguous. Germline V gives CDR1 SGHTA, CDR2 FQGNSA. This CDR3 is 13 amino acids long. The V end lost 1 base, the J end lost 6 bases, and 8 bases lay between the germline ends. CDR3 in DNA: TGTGCCAGCAGCTTAGTTGGCTCGGATACGCAGTATTTT. The encoded protein is CASSLVGSDTQYF.